The T cell receptor (beta chain) described here comes from a study of control samples from healthy donors and cancer patients. This table comes from immunoSEQ multiplex PCR, and its TCRdb copy is limited to in-frame clones, with some not included. In the table there are 100,000 to 150,000 clones, over 75% of which are singletons. Looked up from germline, CDR1 is MDHEN and CDR2 is SYDVKM. The CDR3 has 14 residues. V lost 1 base and J lost 4, with 10 bases in between. This TCR derives from a man between 18 and 35 years old in good health. Input material: blood. This chain links TRBV28 with TRBJ1-2, with unresolved D. The CDR3 spells CASSLSIATYGYTF. CDR3 DNA sequence: TGTGCCAGCAGTTTATCCATAGCAACCTATGGCTACACCTTC.